One sample yielded the 5 T cell receptor beta chains listed below, sequenced in a study of metastatic and nonmetastatic thyroid tumors (dated by TCRdb to the early 2020s). Preparation of the library involved PCR. The instrument given in TCRdb is Illumina HiSeq 4000. The public reads were reanalyzed by TCRdb: fastp trimming at Q25, MiXCR alignment, in-frame beta chains only. Within this sample are under 6,500 clones, with roughly 32% of them counted one time only. The top ten clonotypes cover roughly a sixth of the sample. No treatment had been received by any patient before thyroid surgery. Input material: adjacent normal tissue. These receptors all come from a female donor with papillary thyroid cancer or a benign thyroid nodule (not recorded which). Some clones in this sample may be carry-over from other donors' samples.

The chain combines TRBV12-3 or TRBV12-4 with TRBJ2-5, with 8 bases identical to TRBD2. The CDR3 length is 14 residues. The ends lost 5 bases at V and 1 base at J; junction bases unmatched: 3. This CDR3 reads CASSHSGTQETQYF. CDR3 nucleotides: TGTGCCAGCAGTCATAGCGGGACCCAAGAGACCCAGTACTTC.

The chain carries TRBV5-5 and TRBJ1-1, with D perhaps matching TRBD1 (5 bases). The germline V gene has CDR1 SGHKS and CDR2 YYEKEE (reference sequence). Trimming shortened V by 4 bases and J by 3 bases, and 16 bases separated the two germline ends. The length of the CDR3 is 15 residues. CDR3 sequence: CASSPTGEPYTEAFF. CDR3 sequence (DNA): TGTGCCAGCAGCCCCACAGGAGAGCCATACACTGAAGCTTTCTTT.

With respect to this clone: One end of the junction fails to match germline, which may point to a read error. Other DNA sequences from this sample encode an identical CDR3 as well. This rearrangement joins TRBV9 to TRBJ2-1; a possible D gene is TRBD2 (6 bases). This CDR3 region has 14 residues. CDR1 and CDR2 from the germline V gene are SGDLS and YYNGEE. CDR3 nucleotides: TGCGCCAGCAGCGTAGAATCTCCGGGGGATGAGCAGTTCTTC. Protein sequence: CASSVESPGDEQFF. The full variable domain, rest sourced from reference TRBV9 and TRBJ2-1, is DSGVTQTPKHLITATGQRVTLRCSPRSGDLSVYWYQQSLDQGLQFLIQYYNGEERAKGNILERFSAQQFPDLHSELNLSSLELGDSALYFCASSVESPGDEQFFGPGTRLTVL.

The gene calls are TRBV7-9 and TRBJ2-7; 11 bases match TRBD2. From germline, CDR1 is SEHNR and CDR2 FQNEAQ (reference sequence). The CDR3 is 15 residues long. J lost 5 bases, V lost 4 bases, and 7 bases had no gene match. The CDR3 coding sequence is TGTGCCAGCAGCTCTAGACTAGCGGGATGGGACGAGCAGTACTTC. The encoded protein is CASSSRLAGWDEQYF.

In this sample, this clone turned up a few times. The V and J genes are TRBV30 and TRBJ1-2; D call uncertain. Trimming took off 2 bases at V and 7 bases at J, with 14 bases between the two ends. Germline V CDR1 and CDR2: GTSNPN, SVGIG (reference sequence). The CDR3 consists of 13 residues. The chain's CDR3 is CAWSSTGISGYTF. The CDR3 DNA sequence: TGTGCCTGGAGTAGTACGGGGATTAGTGGCTACACCTTC.